The next 24 T cell receptor beta chains were all read from a single sample in a study of OX40 agonist ivuxolimab in advanced cancers. Measured with immunoSEQ multiplex PCR; TCRdb has only the in-frame clones, and not every one. The table includes over 70,000 clones, approximately 91% detected once. The sample was CD4+ or CD8+ T cells sorted from blood, taken in a trial of the OX40 agonist ivuxolimab. These receptors were obtained from an adult with an advanced solid tumor such as melanoma, head and neck, liver or kidney cancer.

V gene TRBV4-3 combines with J gene TRBJ2-3; D is unresolved. Germline assignment: CDR1 LGHNA and CDR2 YSLEER. The CDR3 runs 17 residues. Trimming removed 0 bases from V and 2 bases from J, with 15 bases in between. The CDR3 sequence: CASSQDYLGRATDTQYF. CDR3 DNA sequence: TGCGCCAGCAGCCAAGATTATCTGGGCCGAGCCACAGATACGCAGTATTTT.

V gene TRBV11-2 combines with J gene TRBJ2-3; D gene unclear. Germline loops: CDR1 SGHAT, CDR2 FQNNGV. The CDR3 spans 12 residues. V dropped 4 bases and J dropped 3 bases, with 5 bases sitting between them. In DNA, the CDR3 is TGTGCCAGCAGCTCGTTAACAGATACGCAGTATTTT. Amino acid sequence: CASSSLTDTQYF.

The V gene is TRBV7-3, the J gene TRBJ2-2; D is uncertain. V lost 6 bases and J lost 6, with 8 bases in between. Germline values: CDR1 SGHTA, CDR2 FQGTGA. The CDR3 length is 12 residues. The CDR3 here is CASSLVSGELFF. As DNA, the CDR3 is TGTGCCAGCAGTCTCGTTTCCGGGGAGCTGTTTTTT.

J is TRBJ1-4 and V is TRBV7-2, with unresolved D. The CDR3 contains 14 residues. Trimming removed 0 bases at V and 8 bases at J, with 10 bases between. From germline, CDR1 is SGHTA and CDR2 FQGNSA. CDR3: CASSLAGLNEKLFF. CDR3 bases: TGTGCCAGCAGCTTAGCTGGGCTGAACGAAAAACTGTTTTTT.

J is TRBJ2-3 and V is TRBV5-1; 11 bases match TRBD2. The length of the CDR3 is 15 residues. Per the germline V gene, CDR1 is SGHRS and CDR2 is YFSETQ. J was trimmed by 6 bases and V by 4 bases; bases with no gene match: 7. The CDR3 DNA reads as TGCGCCAGCAGCCTTGGGACTAGCGGAGGGGATACGCAGTATTTT. It translates to CASSLGTSGGDTQYF.

The chain uses TRBV6-1 and TRBJ2-5, with no clear D. This CDR3 has 15 amino acids. Trimming left V 6 bases short and J 0 bases short, with 14 bases between. Germline V CDR1 and CDR2: MNHNS, SASEGT. CDR3 residues: CASRSYVGNQETQYF. The CDR3 bases are TGTGCCAGCAGATCCTATGTGGGGAACCAAGAGACCCAGTACTTC.

J is TRBJ2-7 and V is TRBV5-1; D is unresolved. V was shortened by 2 bases and J by 1 base, with 4 bases between the two germline ends. Germline lookup yields CDR1 SGHRS and CDR2 YFSETQ. The CDR3 contains 12 residues. In DNA form, the CDR3 reads TGCGCCAGCAGCTTAGTTTCCTACGAGCAGTACTTC. This sequence encodes CASSLVSYEQYF.

The rearrangement links TRBV15 to TRBJ2-1; a possible D gene is TRBD2 (5 bases). Per germline, CDR1 LNHNV and CDR2 YYDKDF (reference sequence). There are 16 residues in the CDR3. Trimming took 5 bases from V and 3 from J, leaving 17 bases between them. The CDR3 DNA reads as TGTGCCACCAGCTCTACGGACGGACGGGGCTACAATGAGCAGTTCTTC. It translates to CATSSTDGRGYNEQFF.

The V and J genes are TRBV25-1 and TRBJ2-3; TRBD2 is a possible D gene (6 bases). CDR1 MGHDK and CDR2 SYGVNS come from the germline V gene. V was shortened by 2 bases and J by 4 bases, with 13 bases between the two germline ends. This CDR3 spans 15 amino acids. The CDR3 region is CASSEAGTGPDTQYF. The CDR3 DNA reads as TGTGCCAGCAGTGAAGCGGGAACGGGCCCAGATACGCAGTATTTT.

The chain employs TRBV6-1 and TRBJ2-7; no reliable D call. CDR3 length equals 12 residues. The germline V gene encodes CDR1 MNHNS and CDR2 SASEGT. V dropped 7 bases and J dropped 6 bases, with 13 bases sitting between them. CDR3 sequence: CASNRPGSEQYF. DNA for the CDR3: TGTGCCAGCAACAGACCCGGTAGCGAGCAGTACTTC.

The chain recombines TRBV4-1 with TRBJ2-7; D perhaps matches TRBD2 (5 bases). Trimming cost V 0 bases and J 3 bases, with 18 bases left between them. CDR1 MGHRA and CDR2 YSYEKL come from the germline V gene. The CDR3 consists of 17 residues. CDR3 region: CASSQERGVASNYEQYF. For the CDR3, the DNA is TGCGCCAGCAGCCAAGAGCGCGGAGTAGCGAGCAACTACGAGCAGTACTTC.

The chain has TRBV7-2 and TRBJ1-5, with D possibly TRBD1 on 5 matching bases. The germline CDR1 and CDR2 sequences are SGHTA and FQGNSA. The ends were cut back, 2 bases at V and 2 bases at J, with 13 bases in the middle. The CDR3 contains 16 residues. The DNA for the CDR3 is TGTGCCAGCAGCTTAACGGGGGGATTTGGCAATCAGCCCCAGCATTTT. This sequence encodes CASSLTGGFGNQPQHF.

Concerning this clone itself: The junction departs from the called germline gene at one end, perhaps through a read error. The V call is TRBV6-4, the J call TRBJ1-4, with unresolved D. Germline CDR1 is MRHNA and CDR2 is SNTAGT. The CDR3 extends over 19 amino acids. CDR3 DNA: TGTGCCAGCCGTGAACACCCTTGGCGACACGAGGATATCAACGAAAAACTGTTTTTT. This gives the protein CASREHPWRHEDINEKLFF.

V and J are TRBV6-5 and TRBJ2-7; 12 positions agree with TRBD2. Per germline, CDR1 MNHEY and CDR2 SVGAGI. Trimming cost V 6 bases and J 1 base; bases outside gene matches: 4. This CDR3 has 15 amino acids. CDR3 in amino acids: CASSRTSGESYEQYF. CDR3 coding DNA: TGTGCCAGCAGCCGGACTAGCGGGGAATCCTACGAGCAGTACTTC.

The chain joins TRBV7-9 to TRBJ2-7; D unclear. The CDR3 contains 13 residues. The V end was cut by 1 base, the J end by 4 bases, with 8 bases between. Germline CDR1 is SEHNR and CDR2 is FQNEAQ (reference sequence). CDR3 amino acids: CASSLGSEYEQYF. Here the CDR3 DNA reads TGTGCCAGCAGCTTAGGGTCGGAATACGAGCAGTACTTC.

The rearrangement uses TRBV5-1 and TRBJ2-3; D may be TRBD2 (5 bases). Germline V gene data show CDR1 as SGHRS and CDR2 as YFSETQ. The CDR3 totals 17 residues. V lost 0 bases to trimming and J lost 1 base, with 15 bases between them. CDR3 sequence reads: CASSLGKGDTGTDTQYF. The DNA for the CDR3 is TGCGCCAGCAGCTTGGGTAAGGGAGACACTGGCACAGATACGCAGTATTTT.

The chain combines TRBV9 with TRBJ2-3, with 11 bases lining up with TRBD1. Germline loops: CDR1 SGDLS, CDR2 YYNGEE. The ends lost 4 bases at V and 2 bases at J; junction bases unmatched: 6. The CDR3 sequence is 16 residues long. CDR3 coding DNA: TGTGCCAGCAGCACCTGGACAGGGGGCTACACAGATACGCAGTATTTT. Protein: CASSTWTGGYTDTQYF. Full variable domain (remainder filled in from reference TRBV9 and TRBJ2-3): DSGVTQTPKHLITATGQRVTLRCSPRSGDLSVYWYQQSLDQGLQFLIQYYNGEERAKGNILERFSAQQFPDLHSELNLSSLELGDSALYFCASSTWTGGYTDTQYFGPGTRLTVL.

The V gene is TRBV5-1, the J gene TRBJ2-7, with D perhaps TRBD1 or TRBD2 (6 bases each). The CDR3 runs 16 residues. CDR1 SGHRS and CDR2 YFSETQ come from the germline V gene. V was pared by 0 bases and J by 2 bases, with 15 bases between. The CDR3 DNA sequence: TGCGCCAGCAGCTTGGTGGGGGGCGGTGGCCCCTACGAGCAGTACTTC. This encodes CASSLVGGGGPYEQYF.

The V call is TRBV28, the J call TRBJ2-5; unclear D gene. This CDR3 region has 16 residues. The V end lost 3 bases, the J end lost 2 bases, and 16 bases lay between the germline ends. The germline CDR1 and CDR2 sequences are MDHEN and SYDVKM. The CDR3 loop reads CASSFLGGRRQETQYF. CDR3 coding DNA: TGTGCCAGCAGTTTTCTGGGCGGACGCCGACAAGAGACCCAGTACTTC.

V and J are TRBV7-2 and TRBJ2-7, with 14 bases aligning to TRBD2. Per the germline V gene, CDR1 is SGHTA and CDR2 is FQGNSA. Trimming at V came to 5 bases and at J to 6 bases, leaving 6 bases not matched to a gene. The CDR3 sequence is 15 residues long. The CDR3 protein is CASSPGLAGVPEQYF. The DNA of the CDR3 is TGTGCCAGCAGCCCGGGACTAGCGGGAGTGCCCGAGCAGTACTTC. The complete variable domain, with remaining parts taken from reference TRBV7-2 and TRBJ2-7, reads GAGVSQSPSNKVTEKGKDVELRCDPISGHTALYWYRQSLGQGLEFLIYFQGNSAPDKSGLPSDRFSAERTGGSVSTLTIQRTQQEDSAVYLCASSPGLAGVPEQYFGPGTRLTVT.

J is TRBJ2-3 and V is TRBV9, with unresolved D. This CDR3 is 13 amino acids long. CDR1 SGDLS and CDR2 YYNGEE come from the germline V gene. Trimming removed 4 bases from V and 6 bases from J, with 12 bases in between. The CDR3 reads CASSLYETDTQYF. DNA for the CDR3: TGTGCCAGCAGCTTGTACGAGACCGATACGCAGTATTTT.

The J gene is TRBJ2-7, the V gene TRBV12-2; the D call of TRBD1 is as the table states it, not checked on the DNA. TRBV12-2 is a recognized pseudogene. The CDR3 is made up of 17 amino acids. Here the CDR3 reads CASRLGVIQGFSYEQYF. CDR3 in DNA: TGTGCAAGTCGCTTAGGGGTAATACAGGGTTTCTCCTACGAGCAGTACTTC.

This clone was counted once. The chain employs TRBV5-1 and TRBJ2-3; 12 nucleotides align to TRBD1. The CDR3 covers 17 residues. The germline CDR1 and CDR2 sequences are SGHRS and YFSETQ. The V segment lost 1 base and the J segment 2 bases; nucleotides outside the gene matches: 5. This CDR3 reads CASSLTGQGALTDTQYF. CDR3 bases: TGCGCCAGCAGCTTGACGGGACAGGGGGCCCTCACAGATACGCAGTATTTT.

The chain carries TRBV7-2 and TRBJ1-1, with D tentatively TRBD1 (5 bases). CDR1 and CDR2 from the germline V gene are SGHTA and FQGNSA. Trimming cost V 2 bases and J 4 bases, with 11 bases left between them. This CDR3 has 14 amino acids. The CDR3: CASSLSPGGTEAFF. The CDR3 DNA is TGTGCCAGCAGCTTATCTCCGGGGGGCACTGAAGCTTTCTTT.